The sequence of this T cell receptor (beta chain) was determined in a study of cytomegalovirus exposure and HLA in healthy donors. Study information: Out of 170 million or so T cells, an earlier analysis found 117 million unique TCR beta sequences in total.

The CDR3 runs to 15 residues. J was trimmed by 3 bases and V by 1 base; bases with no gene match: 5. Germline V gene sequence: CDR1 SGHTA, CDR2 FQGNSA. The PCR employed 60 Vbeta primers together with 13 Jbeta primers. The protocol was immunoSEQ multiplex PCR, while the TCRdb copy is restricted to in-frame clones and leaves out a portion. The sample includes approximately 180,000 clones, 81% of them seen just once. The sequence was obtained from a man younger than 35 in good health and CMV-seronegative. The chain couples TRBV7-2 to TRBJ2-5, with 7 nucleotides matching TRBD2. What was sequenced was PBMCs. The CDR3: CASSLDMSGKETQYF. CDR3 nucleotides: TGTGCCAGCAGCTTAGATATGAGCGGGAAAGAGACCCAGTACTTC.